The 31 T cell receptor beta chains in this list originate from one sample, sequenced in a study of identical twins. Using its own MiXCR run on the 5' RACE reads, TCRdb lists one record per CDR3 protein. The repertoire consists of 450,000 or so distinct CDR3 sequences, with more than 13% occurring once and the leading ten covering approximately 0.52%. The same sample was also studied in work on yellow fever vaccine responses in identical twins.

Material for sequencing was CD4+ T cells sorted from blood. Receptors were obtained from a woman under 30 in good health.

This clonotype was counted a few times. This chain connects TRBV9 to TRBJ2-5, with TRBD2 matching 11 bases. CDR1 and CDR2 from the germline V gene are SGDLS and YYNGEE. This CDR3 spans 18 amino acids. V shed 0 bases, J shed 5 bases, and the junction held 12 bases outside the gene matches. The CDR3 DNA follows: TGTGCCAGCAGCGTAGCATTGTCGGCTAGCGGGGGGTCGGAGACCCAGTACTTC. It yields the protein CASSVALSASGGSETQYF.

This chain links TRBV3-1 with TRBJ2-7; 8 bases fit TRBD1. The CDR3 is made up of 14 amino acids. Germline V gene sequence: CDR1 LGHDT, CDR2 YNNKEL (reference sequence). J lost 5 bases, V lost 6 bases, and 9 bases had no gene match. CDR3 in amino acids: CASSLDRVVHEQYF. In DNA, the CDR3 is TGTGCCAGCAGTCTGGACAGGGTCGTACACGAGCAGTACTTC.

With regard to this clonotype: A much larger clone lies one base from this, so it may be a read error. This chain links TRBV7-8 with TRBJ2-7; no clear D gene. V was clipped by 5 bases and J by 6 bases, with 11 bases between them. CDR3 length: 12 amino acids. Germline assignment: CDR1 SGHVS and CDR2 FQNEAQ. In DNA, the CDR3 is TGTGCCAGCAGCCCCCACATCACCGAGCAGTACTTC. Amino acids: CASSPHITEQYF.

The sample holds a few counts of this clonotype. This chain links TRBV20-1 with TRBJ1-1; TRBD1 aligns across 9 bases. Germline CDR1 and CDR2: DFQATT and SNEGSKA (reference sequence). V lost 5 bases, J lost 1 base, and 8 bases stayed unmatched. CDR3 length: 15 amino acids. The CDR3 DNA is TGCAGTGCTGGACCGGGACAGGGATCGAACACTGAAGCTTTCTTT. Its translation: CSAGPGQGSNTEAFF.

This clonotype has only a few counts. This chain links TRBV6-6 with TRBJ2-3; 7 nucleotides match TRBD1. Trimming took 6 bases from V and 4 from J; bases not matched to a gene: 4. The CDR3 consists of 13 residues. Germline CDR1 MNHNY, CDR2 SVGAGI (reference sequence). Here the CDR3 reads CASRTQGSDTQYF. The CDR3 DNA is TGTGCCAGCAGAACACAGGGGTCAGATACGCAGTATTTT.

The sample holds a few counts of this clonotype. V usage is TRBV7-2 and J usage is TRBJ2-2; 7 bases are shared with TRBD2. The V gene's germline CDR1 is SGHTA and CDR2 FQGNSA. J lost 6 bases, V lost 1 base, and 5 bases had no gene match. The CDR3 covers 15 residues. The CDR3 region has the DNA TGTGCCAGCAGCTTAGTTAGTGGGGGGGCCGGGGAGCTGTTTTTT. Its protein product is CASSLVSGGAGELFF.

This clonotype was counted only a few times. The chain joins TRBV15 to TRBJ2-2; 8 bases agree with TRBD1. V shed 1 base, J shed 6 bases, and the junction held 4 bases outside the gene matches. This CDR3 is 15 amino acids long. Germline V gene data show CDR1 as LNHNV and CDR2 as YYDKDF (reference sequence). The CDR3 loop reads CATSRGQGTAGELFF. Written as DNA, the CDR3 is TGTGCCACCAGCAGAGGACAGGGGACGGCCGGGGAGCTGTTTTTT.

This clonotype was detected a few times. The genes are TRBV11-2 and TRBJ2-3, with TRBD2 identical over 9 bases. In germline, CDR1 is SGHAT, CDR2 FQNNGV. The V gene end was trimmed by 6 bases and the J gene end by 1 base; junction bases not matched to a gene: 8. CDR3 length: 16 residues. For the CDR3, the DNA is TGTGCCAGCAGATCTAATAGCGGGGGACGCACAGATACGCAGTATTTT. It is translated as CASRSNSGGRTDTQYF.

In DNA, the CDR3 is TGTGCCAGCAGCTTTGGGGGAGGGCCGGATACGCAGTATTTT. Its translation is CASSFGGGPDTQYF. The rearrangement links TRBV7-2 to TRBJ2-3, with 7 bases aligning to TRBD2. CDR1 and CDR2 from the germline V gene are SGHTA and FQGNSA. Unmatched junction bases numbered 6, after V lost 3 bases and J lost 6 bases. The CDR3 covers 14 residues.

The CDR3, as DNA: TGCAGCGTTGTTTGGCGGGGACCAACCTACGAGCAGTACTTC. It specifies CSVVWRGPTYEQYF. The V call is TRBV29-1, the J call TRBJ2-7; tentative D call: TRBD2 (6 bases). V was pared by 4 bases and J by 2 bases, with 15 bases between. CDR1 SQVTM and CDR2 ANQGSEA come from the germline V gene. The CDR3 extends over 14 amino acids.

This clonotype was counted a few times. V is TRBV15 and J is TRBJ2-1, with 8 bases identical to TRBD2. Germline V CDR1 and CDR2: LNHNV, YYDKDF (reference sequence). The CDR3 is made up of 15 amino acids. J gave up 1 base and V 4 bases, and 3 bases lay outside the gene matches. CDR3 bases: TGTGCCACCAGCACAAGCGGGAGATCCTACAATGAGCAGTTCTTC. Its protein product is CATSTSGRSYNEQFF.

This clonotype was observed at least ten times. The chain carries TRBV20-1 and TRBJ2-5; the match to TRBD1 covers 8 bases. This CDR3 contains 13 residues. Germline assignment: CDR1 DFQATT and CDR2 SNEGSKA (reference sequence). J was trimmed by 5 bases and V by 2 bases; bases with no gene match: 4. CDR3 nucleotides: TGCAGTGCTAGACAGGGGGCTGGGGAGACCCAGTACTTC. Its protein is CSARQGAGETQYF.

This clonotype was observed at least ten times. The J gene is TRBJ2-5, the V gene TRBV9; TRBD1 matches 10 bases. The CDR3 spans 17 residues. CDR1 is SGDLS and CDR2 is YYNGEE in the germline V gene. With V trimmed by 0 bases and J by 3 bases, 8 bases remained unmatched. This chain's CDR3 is CASSVAIGTGEEETQYF. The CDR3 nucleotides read TGTGCCAGCAGCGTAGCTATTGGGACAGGGGAAGAAGAGACCCAGTACTTC.

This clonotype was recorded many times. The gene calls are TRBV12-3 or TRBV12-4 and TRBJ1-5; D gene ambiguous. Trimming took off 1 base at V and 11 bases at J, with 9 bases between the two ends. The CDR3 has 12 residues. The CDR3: CASSLVGSAQHF. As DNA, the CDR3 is TGTGCCAGCAGTTTAGTGGGGTCAGCCCAGCATTTT.

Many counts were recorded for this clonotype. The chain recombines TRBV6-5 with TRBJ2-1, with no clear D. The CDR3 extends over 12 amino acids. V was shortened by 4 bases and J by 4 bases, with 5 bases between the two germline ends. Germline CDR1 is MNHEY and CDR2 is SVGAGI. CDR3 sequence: CASSSEYNEQFF. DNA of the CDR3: TGTGCCAGCAGTTCTGAGTACAATGAGCAGTTCTTC.

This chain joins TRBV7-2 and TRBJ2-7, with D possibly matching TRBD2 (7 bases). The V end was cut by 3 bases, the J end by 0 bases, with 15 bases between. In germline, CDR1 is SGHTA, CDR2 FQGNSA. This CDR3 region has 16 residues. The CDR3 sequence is CASSLDWAGASYEQYF. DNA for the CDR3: TGTGCCAGCAGCTTGGACTGGGCGGGGGCCTCCTACGAGCAGTACTTC.

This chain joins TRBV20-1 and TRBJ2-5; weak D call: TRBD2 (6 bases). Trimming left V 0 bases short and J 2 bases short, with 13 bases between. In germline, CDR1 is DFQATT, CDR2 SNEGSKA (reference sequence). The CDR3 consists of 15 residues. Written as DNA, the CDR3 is TGCAGTGCTAGAGATCGGAGGACTACACAAGAGACCCAGTACTTC. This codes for CSARDRRTTQETQYF.

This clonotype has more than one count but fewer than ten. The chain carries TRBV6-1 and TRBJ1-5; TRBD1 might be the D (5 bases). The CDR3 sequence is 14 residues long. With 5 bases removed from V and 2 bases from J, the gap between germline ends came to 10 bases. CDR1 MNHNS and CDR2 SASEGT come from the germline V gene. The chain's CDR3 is CASSRGPGNQPQHF. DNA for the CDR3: TGTGCCAGCAGTCGGGGACCGGGCAATCAGCCCCAGCATTTT.

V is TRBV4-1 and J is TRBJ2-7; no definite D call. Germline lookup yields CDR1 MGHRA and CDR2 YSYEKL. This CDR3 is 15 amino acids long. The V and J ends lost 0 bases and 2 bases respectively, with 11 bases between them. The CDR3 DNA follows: TGCGCCAGCAGCCAAGATACGGGTTACCCCTACGAGCAGTACTTC. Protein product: CASSQDTGYPYEQYF.

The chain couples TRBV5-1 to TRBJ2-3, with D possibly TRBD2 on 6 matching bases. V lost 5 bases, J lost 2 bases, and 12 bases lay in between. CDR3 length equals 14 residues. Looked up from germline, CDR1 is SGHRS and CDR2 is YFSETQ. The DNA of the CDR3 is TGCGCCAGCAGAGGACTACTCCACACAGATACGCAGTATTTT. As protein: CASRGLLHTDTQYF. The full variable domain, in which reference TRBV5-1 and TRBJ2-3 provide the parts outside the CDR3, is KAGVTQTPRYLIKTRGQQVTLSCSPISGHRSVSWYQQTPGQGLQFLFEYFSETQRNKGNFPGRFSGRQFSNSRSEMNVSTLELGDSALYLCASRGLLHTDTQYFGPGTRLTVL.

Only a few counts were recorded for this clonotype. The CDR3 nucleotides read TGTGCCAGCAGCCAAGAGGGGGGCCCGGATACGCAGTATTTT. As protein: CASSQEGGPDTQYF. The chain has TRBV3-1 and TRBJ2-3, with D perhaps matching TRBD1 or TRBD2 (6 bases each). This CDR3 spans 14 amino acids. With 0 bases removed from V and 6 bases from J, the gap between germline ends came to 10 bases. Germline V lookup: CDR1 LGHDT, CDR2 YNNKEL (reference sequence).

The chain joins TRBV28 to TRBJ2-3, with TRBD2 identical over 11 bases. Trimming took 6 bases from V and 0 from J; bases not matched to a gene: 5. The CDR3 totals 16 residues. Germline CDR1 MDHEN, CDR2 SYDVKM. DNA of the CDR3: TGTGCCAGCAGGACTAGCGGGGCCACTAGCACAGATACGCAGTATTTT. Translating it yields CASRTSGATSTDTQYF.

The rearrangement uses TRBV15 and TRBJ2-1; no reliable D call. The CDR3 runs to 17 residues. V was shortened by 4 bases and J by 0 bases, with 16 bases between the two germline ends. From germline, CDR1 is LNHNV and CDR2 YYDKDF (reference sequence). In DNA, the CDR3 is TGTGCCACCAGCACATCCGGGCACGGAAGCTCCTACAATGAGCAGTTCTTC. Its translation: CATSTSGHGSSYNEQFF.

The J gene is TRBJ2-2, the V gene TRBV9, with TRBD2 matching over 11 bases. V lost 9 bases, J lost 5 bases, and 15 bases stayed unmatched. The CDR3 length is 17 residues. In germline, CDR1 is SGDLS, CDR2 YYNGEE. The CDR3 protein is CANTLRGLAGLTGELFF. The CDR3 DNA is TGTGCCAACACCCTGCGAGGACTAGCGGGCCTAACCGGGGAGCTGTTTTTT. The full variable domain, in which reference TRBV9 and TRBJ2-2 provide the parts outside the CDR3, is DSGVTQTPKHLITATGQRVTLRCSPRSGDLSVYWYQQSLDQGLQFLIQYYNGEERAKGNILERFSAQQFPDLHSELNLSSLELGDSALYFCANTLRGLAGLTGELFFGEGSRLTVL.

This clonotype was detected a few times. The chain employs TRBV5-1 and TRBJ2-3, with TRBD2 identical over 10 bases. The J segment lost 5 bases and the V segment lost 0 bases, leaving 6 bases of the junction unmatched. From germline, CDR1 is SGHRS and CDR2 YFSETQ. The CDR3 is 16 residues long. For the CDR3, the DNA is TGCGCCAGCAGCTTGGCCGTGGTAGCGGGAGGAGATACGCAGTATTTT. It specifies CASSLAVVAGGDTQYF.

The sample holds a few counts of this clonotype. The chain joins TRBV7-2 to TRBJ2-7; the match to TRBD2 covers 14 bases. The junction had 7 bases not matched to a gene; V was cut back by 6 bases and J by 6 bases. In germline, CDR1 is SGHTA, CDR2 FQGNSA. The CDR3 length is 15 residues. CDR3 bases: TGTGCCAGCAGGGAACCGGGACTAGCGGGAGTCGAGCAGTACTTC. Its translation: CASREPGLAGVEQYF.

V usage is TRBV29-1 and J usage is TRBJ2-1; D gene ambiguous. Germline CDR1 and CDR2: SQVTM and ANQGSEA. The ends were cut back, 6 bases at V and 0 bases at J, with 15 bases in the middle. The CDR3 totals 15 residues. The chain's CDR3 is CSVDTTQSSYNEQFF. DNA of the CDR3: TGCAGCGTCGACACTACCCAGAGCTCCTACAATGAGCAGTTCTTC.

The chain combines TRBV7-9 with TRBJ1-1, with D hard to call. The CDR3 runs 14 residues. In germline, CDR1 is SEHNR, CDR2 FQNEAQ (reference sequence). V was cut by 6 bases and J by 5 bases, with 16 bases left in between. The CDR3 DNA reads TGTGCCAGCAGTCCAACCCAGTTAGGAACTGAAGCTTTCTTT. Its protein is CASSPTQLGTEAFF.

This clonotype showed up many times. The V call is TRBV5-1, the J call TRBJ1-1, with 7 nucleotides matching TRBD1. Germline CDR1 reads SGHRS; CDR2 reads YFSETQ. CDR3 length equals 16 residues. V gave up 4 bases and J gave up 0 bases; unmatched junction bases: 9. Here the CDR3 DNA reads TGCGCCAGCAGCGCCGGGACAGACCTTATGAACACTGAAGCTTTCTTT. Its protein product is CASSAGTDLMNTEAFF.

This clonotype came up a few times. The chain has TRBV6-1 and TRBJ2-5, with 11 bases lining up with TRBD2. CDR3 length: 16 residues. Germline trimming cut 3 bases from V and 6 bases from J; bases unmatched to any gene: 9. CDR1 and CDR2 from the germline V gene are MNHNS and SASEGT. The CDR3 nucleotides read TGTGCCAGCAGTGAGGTAGCGGGGGGGCCGATGAAGACCCAGTACTTC. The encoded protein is CASSEVAGGPMKTQYF.

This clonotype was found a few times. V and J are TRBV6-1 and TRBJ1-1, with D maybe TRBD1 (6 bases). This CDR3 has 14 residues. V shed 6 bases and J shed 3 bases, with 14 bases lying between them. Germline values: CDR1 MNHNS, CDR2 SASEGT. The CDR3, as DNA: TGTGCCAGCAGACCCGGACAGCGATACACTGAAGCTTTCTTT. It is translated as CASRPGQRYTEAFF.